This T cell receptor beta chain comes out of a study of cytotoxic CD8 clonotypes in ibrutinib-treated CLL. Study at large: It was after a median approximately eleven months of treatment, range 6 to 36, that response samples were taken.

PBMCs that had been cryopreserved were the source of approximately 1.8 micrograms of genomic DNA for TCR beta libraries. Study-level points and caveats: Among the clonotypes, public ones were uncommon and contracted or held stable on treatment.

Sequencing was performed with immunoSEQ multiplex PCR; in TCRdb, only in-frame clones are kept and a portion is missing. In the table there are tens of thousands of clones, around 84% of which are singletons. Germline loops: CDR1 MNHEY, CDR2 SVGAGI. Trimming pared 4 bases from V and 3 bases from J, leaving 19 bases between. CDR3 length: 16 residues. A note on this clone: The antigen is undetermined.

The clonotype originates from a human donor with chronic lymphocytic leukemia. This material consisted of PBMCs, taken before ibrutinib treatment. The chain couples TRBV6-5 to TRBJ2-7, with a weak D call TRBD1 (6 bases). The CDR3 nucleotides read TGTGCCAGCAGTTGGGAAGGGACCGGACAGAGCTACGAGCAGTACTTC. Protein: CASSWEGTGQSYEQYF.